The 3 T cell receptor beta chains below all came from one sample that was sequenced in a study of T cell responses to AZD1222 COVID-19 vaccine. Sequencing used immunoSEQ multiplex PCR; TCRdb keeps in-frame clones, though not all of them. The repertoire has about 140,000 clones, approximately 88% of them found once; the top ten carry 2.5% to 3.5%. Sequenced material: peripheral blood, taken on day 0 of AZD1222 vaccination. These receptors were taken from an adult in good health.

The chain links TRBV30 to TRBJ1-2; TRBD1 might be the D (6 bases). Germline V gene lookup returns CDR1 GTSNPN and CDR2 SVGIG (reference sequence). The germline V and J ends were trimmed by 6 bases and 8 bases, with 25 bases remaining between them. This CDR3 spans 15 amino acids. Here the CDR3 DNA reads TGTGCCTGCAACGGACAGTATGGCTCCTTAGGGGGCTACACCTTC. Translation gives CACNGQYGSLGGYTF.

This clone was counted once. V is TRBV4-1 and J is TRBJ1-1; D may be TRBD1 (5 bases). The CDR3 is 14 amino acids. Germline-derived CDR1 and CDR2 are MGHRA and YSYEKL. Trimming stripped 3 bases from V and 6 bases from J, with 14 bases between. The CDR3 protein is CASSQPTRGPEAFF. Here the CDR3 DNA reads TGCGCCAGCAGCCAGCCGACCCGGGGACCTGAAGCTTTCTTT.

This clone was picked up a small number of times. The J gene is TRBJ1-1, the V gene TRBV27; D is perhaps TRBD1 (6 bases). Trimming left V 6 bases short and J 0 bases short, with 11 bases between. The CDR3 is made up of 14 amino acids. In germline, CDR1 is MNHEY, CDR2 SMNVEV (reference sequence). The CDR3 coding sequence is TGTGCCAGCAGGGACAGCCTCATGAACACTGAAGCTTTCTTT. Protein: CASRDSLMNTEAFF.